Shown below are 2 T cell receptor beta chains from a single sample sequenced in a study of blood T cell repertoires in COVID-19. Assay used: immunoSEQ multiplex PCR; TCRdb lists only in-frame clones, some missing. The sample carries roughly 95,000 clones, about nine tenths recorded once. Material: peripheral blood. These receptors were collected from a woman aged 45-65 years in a cohort sampled during active COVID-19.

The chain joins TRBV7-8 to TRBJ2-1; 13 positions agree with TRBD2. The V gene end was trimmed by 5 bases and the J gene end by 4 bases; junction bases not matched to a gene: 5. This CDR3 region has 16 residues. Germline V gives CDR1 SGHVS, CDR2 FQNEAQ. CDR3 nucleotide sequence: TGTGCCAGCAGCAGAGGGACTAGCGGGACTTACAATGAGCAGTTCTTC. Its translation: CASSRGTSGTYNEQFF.

V and J are TRBV20-1 and TRBJ1-2; 9 positions match TRBD1. The CDR3 has 13 residues. From germline, CDR1 is DFQATT and CDR2 SNEGSKA (reference sequence). The V gene end was trimmed by 3 bases and the J gene end by 8 bases; junction bases not matched to a gene: 7. CDR3 sequence reads: CSASTGGKRGYTF. As DNA, the CDR3 is TGCAGTGCTAGTACAGGGGGCAAACGGGGCTACACCTTC.